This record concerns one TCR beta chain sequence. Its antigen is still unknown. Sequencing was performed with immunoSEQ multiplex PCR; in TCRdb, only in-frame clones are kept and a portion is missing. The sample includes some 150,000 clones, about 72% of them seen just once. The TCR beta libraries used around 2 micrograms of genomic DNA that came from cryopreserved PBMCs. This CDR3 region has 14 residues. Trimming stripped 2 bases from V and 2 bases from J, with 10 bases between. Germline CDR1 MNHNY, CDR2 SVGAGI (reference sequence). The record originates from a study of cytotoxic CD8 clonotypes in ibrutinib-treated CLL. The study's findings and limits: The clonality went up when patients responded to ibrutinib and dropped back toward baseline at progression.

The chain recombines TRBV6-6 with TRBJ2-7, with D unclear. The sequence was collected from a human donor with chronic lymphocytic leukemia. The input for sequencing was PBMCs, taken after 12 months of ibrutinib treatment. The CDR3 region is CASSYLDGTYEQYF. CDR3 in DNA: TGTGCCAGCAGTTACCTGGACGGTACCTACGAGCAGTACTTC.